A selection of T cell receptor beta chains follows, all from one sample in a study of technical replicates of blood from several donors. Data came from immunoSEQ multiplex PCR; TCRdb stores just in-frame clones and leaves some out. The data show approximately 99,000 clones, approximately 96% seen once. Sequenced sample: T cells isolated from PBMCs. These TCRs come from a human donor in good health. The conserved cysteine and the conserved F or W are not part of the CDR3 here. Each record gives: CDR3 length, V gene, CDR3 protein.

cdr3_length: 13; v_call: TRBV9; cdr3_aa: ASSTHRGGTGELF
cdr3_length: 17; v_call: TRBV9; cdr3_aa: ASSVDPYWTGAANTEAF
cdr3_length: 13; v_call: TRBV19; cdr3_aa: ASSYRDRGYTEAF
cdr3_length: 14; v_call: TRBV19; cdr3_aa: ASSPYTSGVDNEQF
cdr3_length: 10; v_call: TRBV6-1; cdr3_aa: ASSEERDEQF
cdr3_length: 12; v_call: TRBV27; cdr3_aa: ASSLHGVNQPQH
cdr3_length: 16; v_call: TRBV5-1; cdr3_aa: ASSKRAGEGSRTGELF
cdr3_length: 12; v_call: TRBV7-2; cdr3_aa: ASSLTPGGRKLF
cdr3_length: 14; v_call: TRBV27; cdr3_aa: ASSSRGGDSRNTIY
cdr3_length: 10; v_call: TRBV23-1; cdr3_aa: AADSPQETQY
cdr3_length: 12; v_call: TRBV6-4; cdr3_aa: ASSDSGEYGELF
cdr3_length: 12; v_call: TRBV9; cdr3_aa: ASSFSGGTGELF
cdr3_length: 12; v_call: TRBV10-3; cdr3_aa: AISQERGYNEQF
cdr3_length: 12; v_call: TRBV5-5; cdr3_aa: ASSSAGGLDGYT
cdr3_length: 13; v_call: TRBV29-1; cdr3_aa: SAERGQGGGETQY
cdr3_length: 11; v_call: TRBV5-6; cdr3_aa: ASSLPVGETQY
cdr3_length: 13; v_call: TRBV6-5; cdr3_aa: ASSQYVHSNQPQH
cdr3_length: 12; v_call: TRBV5-1; cdr3_aa: ASSLGGGVNEQF
cdr3_length: 13; v_call: TRBV5-1; cdr3_aa: ASSSDSSSGNTIY
cdr3_length: 13; v_call: TRBV4-2; cdr3_aa: ASSQETGTRNEQF
cdr3_length: 12; v_call: TRBV6-1; cdr3_aa: ASSGLAGRHEQF
cdr3_length: 9; v_call: TRBV20-1; cdr3_aa: SAFGHYEQY
cdr3_length: 15; v_call: TRBV5-1; cdr3_aa: ASSFLPTSGRAEEQY
cdr3_length: 12; v_call: TRBV28; cdr3_aa: ASKPVEVVYGYT
cdr3_length: 13; v_call: TRBV12-5; cdr3_aa: ASGLGLSEGQPQH
cdr3_length: 14; v_call: TRBV5-1; cdr3_aa: ASSRTTGTRNTEAF
cdr3_length: 15; v_call: TRBV6-4; cdr3_aa: ASSVGIGRGTYNEQF
cdr3_length: 11; v_call: TRBV2; cdr3_aa: ASTLLSGDGYT
cdr3_length: 12; v_call: TRBV9; cdr3_aa: ASSVGGPNYGYT
cdr3_length: 13; v_call: TRBV7-8; cdr3_aa: ASSLARTGGSTIY
cdr3_length: 12; v_call: TRBV9; cdr3_aa: ASSPTDMNTEAF
cdr3_length: 12; v_call: TRBV30; cdr3_aa: AWSVRRGNNEQF
cdr3_length: 15; v_call: TRBV6-1; cdr3_aa: ASSQEGRGLVSYGYT
cdr3_length: 16; v_call: TRBV10-3; cdr3_aa: AISGTSGRASGANVLT
cdr3_length: 18; v_call: TRBV4-1; cdr3_aa: ASSQDRWGQGVSGANVLT
cdr3_length: 13; v_call: TRBV4-1; cdr3_aa: ASSQGLAGDYTQY
cdr3_length: 12; v_call: TRBV28; cdr3_aa: ALSPRGRYGEQY
cdr3_length: 11; v_call: TRBV5-1; cdr3_aa: ASSLERALEQY
cdr3_length: 11; v_call: TRBV19; cdr3_aa: ASSISINTEAF
cdr3_length: 15; v_call: TRBV28; cdr3_aa: ASRPGKGAYSNQPQH